Described below is a single T cell receptor beta chain sequence and its context. Its antigen is unidentified. The CDR3 is made up of 13 amino acids. V was shortened by 5 bases and J by 5 bases, with 13 bases between the two germline ends. CDR1 MNHEY and CDR2 SMNVEV come from the germline V gene (reference sequence). This record belongs to a study of tumor-infiltrating lymphocytes in localized non-small cell lung cancer. Study-wide background: Resected tumor was paired with non-adjacent uninvolved lung from the same patient.

Study-level findings and limits: Not all patients were TCR sequenced, owing to tissue quantity. Each assay used a separate piece of the same tissue. T-cell fraction did not differ between immunotypes IM1 and IM2.

Generated by immunoSEQ multiplex PCR, the TCRdb table keeps only in-frame clones and is missing some. The sample records over 10,000 clones, 60% to 80% being singletons. The gene calls are TRBV27 and TRBJ2-7, with D perhaps matching TRBD1 (5 bases). Sample: uninvolved lung tissue not adjacent to the tumor. The receptor comes from a human donor with non-small cell lung cancer. The CDR3 reads CASSPLDSDEQYF. The CDR3 DNA is TGTGCCAGCAGTCCCCTAGACAGTGACGAGCAGTACTTC.